This T cell receptor beta chain was sequenced for a study of OX40 agonist ivuxolimab in advanced cancers. For the study at large: Of the participants, about 40% had some prior anti-PD-1, anti-PD-L1 or anti-CTLA-4 therapy, which was allowed.

This clone occurred once. The CDR3 sequence is 15 residues long. V lost 2 bases, J lost 5 bases, and 10 bases stayed unmatched. Germline assignment: CDR1 SQVTM and CDR2 ANQGSEA. Assay: immunoSEQ multiplex PCR; the TCRdb copy retains only in-frame clones and omits some. The sample shows 50,000 to 65,000 clones, about 90% of them seen only once. The sample was CD4+ or CD8+ T cells sorted from blood, taken in a trial of the OX40 agonist ivuxolimab. The chain recombines TRBV29-1 with TRBJ2-7, with 9 bases that match TRBD2. The receptor's source is an adult with an advanced solid tumor such as melanoma, head and neck, liver or kidney cancer. The CDR3: CSVEITSGPSDEQYF. The CDR3 bases are TGCAGCGTTGAAATCACTAGCGGGCCCTCAGACGAGCAGTACTTC.